The rows below give T cell receptor beta chains drawn from one sample of a study of blood T cell repertoires in COVID-19. Data came from immunoSEQ multiplex PCR; TCRdb stores just in-frame clones and leaves some out. The sample consists of some 190,000 clones, around 80% of them appearing once. The sequencing input was peripheral blood. Receptors originate from a man aged 55 to 70 with acute or convalescent COVID-19. Each CDR3 is given with its conserved first and last residue. D genes are given only for firm matches.

J gene,V gene,D gene,CDR3 protein,CDR3 DNA
TRBJ2-1,TRBV5-1,.,CASSLRGESYNEQFF,TGCGCCAGCAGCTTGCGCGGGGAGTCCTACAATGAGCAGTTCTTC
TRBJ2-1,TRBV9,.,CASSVEDSSYNEQFF,TGTGCCAGCAGCGTAGAGGACAGCTCCTACAATGAGCAGTTCTTC
TRBJ1-3,TRBV9,.,CASSAPGGGPGNTIYF,TGTGCCAGCAGCGCCCCAGGCGGGGGGCCTGGAAACACCATATATTTT
TRBJ1-2,TRBV15,.,CATSSASGQLNYGYTF,TGTGCCACCAGCAGCGCTTCCGGACAGCTTAACTATGGCTACACCTTC
TRBJ2-5,TRBV7-6,TRBD2,CASTWGLAGKETQYF,TGTGCCAGCACCTGGGGACTAGCGGGAAAAGAGACCCAGTACTTC
TRBJ2-1,TRBV9,TRBD2,CASSVATSAYNEQFF,TGTGCCAGCAGCGTAGCAACTAGCGCCTACAATGAGCAGTTCTTC
TRBJ2-7,TRBV6-5,TRBD2,CASSVGEGYEQYF,TGTGCCAGCTCCGTCGGGGAGGGCTACGAGCAGTACTTC
TRBJ2-1,TRBV11-3,TRBD2,CASSSTSGRTEQFF,TGTGCCAGCAGCTCGACTAGCGGGCGTACTGAGCAGTTCTTC
TRBJ1-5,TRBV6-5,.,CASSYSIGGNQPQHF,TGTGCCAGCAGTTACTCGATAGGGGGAAATCAGCCCCAGCATTTT
TRBJ2-7,TRBV5-5,TRBD1,CASTGDRGFYEQYF,TGTGCCAGCACCGGGGACAGGGGGTTCTACGAGCAGTACTTC
TRBJ2-7,TRBV5-1,.,CASSSMGLSYEQYF,TGCGCCAGCAGTAGTATGGGCCTCTCCTACGAGCAGTACTTC
TRBJ1-2,TRBV28,.,CASSNGRRAGYTF,TGTGCCAGCAGTAATGGACGGAGGGCGGGCTACACCTTC
TRBJ2-3,TRBV4-2,.,CASSQDRARDTQYF,TGTGCCAGCAGCCAAGATAGAGCAAGAGATACGCAGTATTTT
TRBJ2-1,TRBV9,.,CASSVDGNLGNEQFF,TGTGCCAGCAGCGTAGATGGAAATCTAGGCAATGAGCAGTTCTTC
TRBJ1-5,TRBV10-3,.,CAISVGRDSNQPQHF,TGTGCCATCAGTGTGGGGAGGGATAGCAATCAGCCCCAGCATTTT
TRBJ2-7,TRBV2,TRBD1,CASSGQGLDEQYF,TGTGCCAGCAGTGGACAGGGTTTGGACGAGCAGTACTTC
TRBJ2-5,TRBV3-1/TRBV3-2,TRBD2,CASSLVPGGTQYF,TGTGCCAGCAGCCTAGTTCCGGGGGGGACCCAGTACTTC
TRBJ2-1,TRBV2,TRBD2,CASSRLAGINEQFF,TGTGCCAGCAGTCGACTAGCGGGGATCAATGAGCAGTTCTTC
TRBJ2-1,TRBV6-4,TRBD2,CASSIRSGGADEQFF,TGTGCCAGCAGTATCCGCAGCGGGGGGGCCGATGAGCAGTTCTTC